This T cell receptor (beta chain) was identified in a study of siplizumab effects on memory and regulatory T cells. Unstimulated naive, memory, effector memory and TEMRA subsets from a few donor pairs underwent sequencing. In the case of this clone: The antigen is unknown.

V lost 8 bases and J lost 10; bases outside the gene matches: 16. Per germline, CDR1 LNHDA and CDR2 SQIVND (reference sequence). This CDR3 region has 15 residues. Clones were sequenced by immunoSEQ multiplex PCR, and TCRdb holds only the in-frame ones, with some missing. This sample has tens of thousands of clones; under 98% occur once, and the top ten carry over 0.6%. Whole-study results and caveats: Naive T cells apparently outstripped memory cells in diversity and seemed major alloresponse contributors. With siplizumab, cumulative frequency of CD4+ memory-derived alloreactive sequences dropped significantly. Of the proliferating CD4+ or CD8+ clones, roughly 75-96% lacked a naive or memory phenotype that could be assigned.

The V and J genes are TRBV19 and TRBJ1-4; 7 nucleotides match TRBD1. The specimen sequenced was naive CD4+ T cells sorted from blood. The receptor was derived from a human donor in good health. The CDR3 bases are TGTGCCAGTTCCGGGACAGTCGATTCCATTGGAAAACTGTTTTTT. This encodes CASSGTVDSIGKLFF.